A selection of T cell receptor beta chains follows, all from one sample in a study of cytomegalovirus exposure and HLA in healthy donors. Sequencing was performed with immunoSEQ multiplex PCR; in TCRdb, only in-frame clones are kept and a portion is missing. This table holds about 85,000 clones, about four fifths found once. The sequencing sample was made of PBMCs. The receptor source for this set is a man in his forties or fifties in good health and CMV-seropositive. Each CDR3 is given with its conserved first and last residue. The order of the fields is V gene, CDR3 protein.

>TRBV5-4
CASNSAGGRVDTQYF
>TRBV5-1
CASQGTLAGGNEQFF
>TRBV11-3
CASSLGPQGGVETQYF
>TRBV11-2
CASSFGTSYEQYF
>TRBV23-1
CASSAPAGRTDTQYF
>TRBV29-1
CSVVSEMNTEAFF
>TRBV27
CASSATGGTEAFF
>TRBV7-2
CASSPGGDSYEQYF
>TRBV13
CASNSPDYNTMGYTF
>TRBV2
CASQGGVGNTGELFF
>TRBV7-9
CASSLPRGNYGYTF
>TRBV7-9
CASRGDTSSYNEQFF
>TRBV11-3
CASSLGSLENEQFF
>TRBV29-1
CSDVLPGPGQGWVNLF
>TRBV11-3
CASSLGAGESNEQFF
>TRBV6-5
CASSYNGGNTIYF
>TRBV5-1
CASSLGQNEKLFF
>TRBV25-1
CASSDTSGIAYEQYF
>TRBV5-1
CASSFTGDGQPQHF
>TRBV18
CASSPPGEYHGYTF
>TRBV2
CASRLLADNEQFF
>TRBV10-1
CASISPPLSYEQYF